The 3 T cell receptor beta chains below were found in one sample sequenced in a study of blood T cell repertoires in COVID-19. Assay used: immunoSEQ multiplex PCR; TCRdb lists only in-frame clones, some missing. The sample lists about 490,000 clones, 70% to 90% occurring once. The source material was peripheral blood. The receptors were sampled from a human donor in a cohort sampled during active COVID-19.

This clone was picked up one time. J is TRBJ2-2 and V is TRBV5-1, with 10 bases matching TRBD2. With 1 base clipped from V and 5 bases from J, the junction kept 11 bases outside the gene matches. This CDR3 has 18 residues. Germline CDR1 and CDR2: SGHRS and YFSETQ. The CDR3 sequence: CASSLSGLAAGATGELFF. The CDR3 DNA follows: TGCGCCAGCAGCTTGAGTGGACTAGCGGCCGGGGCTACCGGGGAGCTGTTTTTT.

The chain has TRBV27 and TRBJ1-5; the match to TRBD1 covers 8 bases. Per the germline V gene, CDR1 is MNHEY and CDR2 is SMNVEV (reference sequence). Losses at the gene ends were 7 bases for V and 7 bases for J; bases not matched to a gene: 6. CDR3 length: 13 residues. Here the CDR3 DNA reads TGTGCCAGCAAAGCAGGGGGCCTGCAGCCCCAGCATTTT. It encodes CASKAGGLQPQHF.

The chain uses TRBV29-1 and TRBJ2-1; D perhaps matches TRBD2 (5 bases). The length of the CDR3 is 14 residues. The germline gives CDR1 SQVTM, CDR2 ANQGSEA. V shed 6 bases and J shed 2 bases, with 14 bases lying between them. The CDR3 sequence is CSVASWGAYNEQFF. Here the CDR3 DNA reads TGCAGCGTAGCTAGCTGGGGTGCCTACAATGAGCAGTTCTTC.